The 8 T cell receptor beta chains presented below share a single source sample, sequenced in a study of blood T cell repertoires in COVID-19 (dated by TCRdb to 2020 to 2022). To prepare the library, the immunoSEQ multiplex PCR assay was applied. TCRdb obtained this table from immuneACCESS and retained in-frame rearrangements with V and J assigned. These tables miss some clones; where compared with another copy, unresolved V genes account for less than half of the shortfall, and the remainder is unexplained. The sample includes about 180,000 clones, with under 90% observed a single time. About 7% of the sample rests with the top ten. Sequencing used peripheral blood. Every receptor here comes from a human donor in a cohort sampled during active COVID-19.

The chain joins TRBV6-5 to TRBJ1-6; 8 positions match TRBD1. The CDR3 length is 14 residues. With V trimmed by 6 bases and J by 10 bases, 8 bases remained unmatched. Germline lookup yields CDR1 MNHEY and CDR2 SVGAGI. In DNA form, the CDR3 reads TGTGCCAGCAGGGTGGACAGGGTGGGATCACCCCTCCACTTT. As protein: CASRVDRVGSPLHF.

CDR3 sequence: CASSPGGESFQDIQYF. The CDR3 nucleotides read TGTGCCAGCAGCCCCGGGGGGGAGAGCTTCCAGGACATTCAGTACTTC. V usage is TRBV7-6 and J usage is TRBJ2-4; 8 nucleotides align to TRBD2. Per germline, CDR1 SGHVS and CDR2 FNYEAQ. CDR3 length: 16 amino acids. With 5 bases clipped from V and 8 bases from J, the junction kept 14 bases outside the gene matches.

The chain links TRBV10-2 to TRBJ2-7; D is perhaps TRBD2 (5 bases). V was pared by 3 bases and J by 2 bases, with 17 bases between. Germline V gives CDR1 WSHSY, CDR2 SAAADI. The CDR3 loop spans 16 amino acids. The CDR3 bases are TGCGCCAGCAGTGACCCGAGGAGTAGAGGGACCTACGAGCAGTACTTC. Translated, it gives CASSDPRSRGTYEQYF.

The J gene is TRBJ1-1, the V gene TRBV5-5; tentatively, D is TRBD1 (5 bases). Deletions cut 0 bases from V and 1 base from J, with 13 bases between. The germline gives CDR1 SGHKS, CDR2 YYEKEE (reference sequence). The CDR3 is 16 amino acids. CDR3 residues: CASSLGFGGRNTEAFF. CDR3 in DNA: TGTGCCAGCAGCTTGGGGTTCGGGGGGAGGAACACTGAAGCTTTCTTT.

The chain joins TRBV6-1 to TRBJ2-5, with TRBD1 matching over 7 bases. Per germline, CDR1 MNHNS and CDR2 SASEGT. This CDR3 is built from 14 residues. V lost 1 base to trimming and J lost 5 bases; unmatched junction nucleotides: 4. The CDR3 protein is CASSEGQGTETQYF. CDR3 DNA: TGTGCCAGCAGTGAAGGACAGGGAACGGAGACCCAGTACTTC.

The rearrangement joins TRBV6-5 to TRBJ2-6; D remains ambiguous. Germline V CDR1 and CDR2: MNHEY, SVGAGI. Between the trimmed V and J ends, which lost 7 bases and 2 bases, there was a span of 12 bases. This CDR3 has 15 amino acids. The CDR3 spells CASTPVRAGANVLTF. The CDR3 DNA reads as TGTGCCAGCACCCCCGTTAGAGCTGGGGCCAACGTCCTGACTTTC.

This chain connects TRBV5-5 to TRBJ2-7, with TRBD1 as a possible D gene (6 bases). This CDR3 is 14 amino acids long. Looked up from germline, CDR1 is SGHKS and CDR2 is YYEKEE (reference sequence). Trimming removed 1 base from V and 4 bases from J, with 12 bases in between. CDR3 in DNA: TGTGCCAGCAGCTTGAGGTACGGACAGTACGAGCAGTACTTC. It translates to CASSLRYGQYEQYF.

The V gene is TRBV4-1, the J gene TRBJ2-4; no reliable D call. The germline gives CDR1 MGHRA, CDR2 YSYEKL. The CDR3 consists of 14 residues. The V and J ends lost 0 bases and 9 bases respectively, with 12 bases between them. The CDR3 region has the DNA TGCGCCAGCAGCCAAGAATCGGGTGTCCCCATTCAGTACTTC. This encodes CASSQESGVPIQYF.